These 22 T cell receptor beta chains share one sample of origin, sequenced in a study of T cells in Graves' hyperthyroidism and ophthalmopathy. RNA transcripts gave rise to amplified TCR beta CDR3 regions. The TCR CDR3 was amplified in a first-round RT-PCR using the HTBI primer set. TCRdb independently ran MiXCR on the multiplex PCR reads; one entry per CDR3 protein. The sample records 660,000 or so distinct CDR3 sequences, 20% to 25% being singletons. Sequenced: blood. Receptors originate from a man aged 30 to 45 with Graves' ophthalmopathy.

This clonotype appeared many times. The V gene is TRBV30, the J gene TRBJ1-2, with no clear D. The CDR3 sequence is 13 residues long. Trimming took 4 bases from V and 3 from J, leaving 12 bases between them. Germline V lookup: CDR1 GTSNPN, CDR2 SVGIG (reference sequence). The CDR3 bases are TGTGCCTGGAAATGGGATTCCGACTATGGCTACACCTTC. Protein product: CAWKWDSDYGYTF.

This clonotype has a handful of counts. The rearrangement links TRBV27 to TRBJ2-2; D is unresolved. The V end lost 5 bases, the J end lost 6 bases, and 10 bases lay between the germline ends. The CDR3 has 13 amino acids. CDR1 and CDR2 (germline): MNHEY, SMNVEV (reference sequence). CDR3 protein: CASSPTGAGELFF. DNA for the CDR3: TGTGCCAGCAGTCCCACGGGTGCCGGGGAGCTGTTTTTT.

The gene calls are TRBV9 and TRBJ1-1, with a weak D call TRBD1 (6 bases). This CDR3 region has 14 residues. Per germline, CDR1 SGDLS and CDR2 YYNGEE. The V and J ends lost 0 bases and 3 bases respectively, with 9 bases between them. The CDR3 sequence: CASSVVQGHTEAFF. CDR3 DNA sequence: TGTGCCAGCAGCGTAGTACAGGGCCACACTGAAGCTTTCTTT.

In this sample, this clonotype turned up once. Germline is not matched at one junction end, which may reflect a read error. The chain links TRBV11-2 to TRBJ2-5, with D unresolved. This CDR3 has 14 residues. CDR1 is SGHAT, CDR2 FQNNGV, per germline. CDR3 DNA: TGCGCCAGCAGCCGAAGGGCCGACCAAGAGACCCAGTACTTC. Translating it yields CASSRRADQETQYF.

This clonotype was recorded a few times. CDR3 sequence: CASVTGGSGETQYF. In nucleotides, the CDR3 is TGCGCCAGCGTGACAGGGGGAAGCGGAGAGACCCAGTACTTC. V is TRBV5-1 and J is TRBJ2-5; 9 positions agree with TRBD1. Germline CDR1 and CDR2: SGHRS and YFSETQ. The CDR3 is 14 residues long. Trimming removed 7 bases from V and 4 bases from J; junction bases left unmatched: 8.

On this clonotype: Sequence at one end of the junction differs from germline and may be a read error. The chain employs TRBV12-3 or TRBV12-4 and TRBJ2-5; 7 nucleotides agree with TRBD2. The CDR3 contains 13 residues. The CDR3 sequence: CASSFGSGETQHF. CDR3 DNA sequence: TGTGCCAGCAGTTTTGGCAGCGGGGAGACCCAGCACTTC.

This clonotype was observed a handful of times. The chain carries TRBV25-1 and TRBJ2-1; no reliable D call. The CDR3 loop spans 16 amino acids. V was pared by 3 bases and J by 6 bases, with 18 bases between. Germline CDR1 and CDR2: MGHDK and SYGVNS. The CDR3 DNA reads TGTGCCAGCAGTGACCCCGGGCCCGTTTCGGGCAATGAGCAGTTCTTC. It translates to CASSDPGPVSGNEQFF.

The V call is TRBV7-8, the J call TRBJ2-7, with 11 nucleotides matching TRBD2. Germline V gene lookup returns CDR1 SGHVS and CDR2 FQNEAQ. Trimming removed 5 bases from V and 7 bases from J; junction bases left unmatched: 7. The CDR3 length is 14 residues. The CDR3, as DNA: TGTGCCAGCAGCCGTAGCGGGAGGGCCTTTGAGCAGTACTTC. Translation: CASSRSGRAFEQYF.

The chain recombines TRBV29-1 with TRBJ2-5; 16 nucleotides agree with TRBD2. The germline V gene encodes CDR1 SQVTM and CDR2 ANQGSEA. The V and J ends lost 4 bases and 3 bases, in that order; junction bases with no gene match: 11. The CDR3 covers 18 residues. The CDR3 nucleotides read TGCAGCGTTGCCCCAGGGACTAGCGGGAGGGTAGTAAAAGAGACCCAGTACTTC. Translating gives CSVAPGTSGRVVKETQYF.

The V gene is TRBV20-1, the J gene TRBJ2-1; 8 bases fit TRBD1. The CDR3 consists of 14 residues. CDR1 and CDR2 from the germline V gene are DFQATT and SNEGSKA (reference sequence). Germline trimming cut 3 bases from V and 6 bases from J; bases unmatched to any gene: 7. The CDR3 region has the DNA TGCAGTGCTAGGCCGGACAGGGTAAGCAATGAGCAGTTCTTC. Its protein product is CSARPDRVSNEQFF.

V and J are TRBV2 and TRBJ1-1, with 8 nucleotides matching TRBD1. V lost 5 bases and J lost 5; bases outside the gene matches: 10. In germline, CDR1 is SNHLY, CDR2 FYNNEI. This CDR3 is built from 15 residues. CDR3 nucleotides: TGTGCCAGCAGTTACTCGAGACAGGGGTTGACTGAAGCTTTCTTT. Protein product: CASSYSRQGLTEAFF. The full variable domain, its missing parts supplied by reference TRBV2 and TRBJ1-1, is EPEVTQTPSHQVTQMGQEVILRCVPISNHLYFYWYRQILGQKVEFLVSFYNNEISEKSEIFDDQFSVERPDGSNFTLKIRSTKLEDSAMYFCASSYSRQGLTEAFFGQGTRLTVV.

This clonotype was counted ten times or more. The CDR3 is CASSWGQSAYEQYF. DNA of the CDR3: TGTGCCAGCAGCTGGGGACAGTCCGCCTACGAGCAGTACTTC. The chain links TRBV5-5 to TRBJ2-7; TRBD1 matches 7 bases. Per the germline V gene, CDR1 is SGHKS and CDR2 is YYEKEE (reference sequence). After removal of 3 bases from V and 2 bases from J, the junction contained 5 bases not matched to a gene. The CDR3 spans 14 residues. The variable domain in full, completed from reference TRBV5-5 and TRBJ2-7, reads DAGVTQSPTHLIKTRGQQVTLRCSPISGHKSVSWYQQVLGQGPQFIFQYYEKEERGRGNFPDRFSARQFPNYSSELNVNALLLGDSALYLCASSWGQSAYEQYFGPGTRLTVT.

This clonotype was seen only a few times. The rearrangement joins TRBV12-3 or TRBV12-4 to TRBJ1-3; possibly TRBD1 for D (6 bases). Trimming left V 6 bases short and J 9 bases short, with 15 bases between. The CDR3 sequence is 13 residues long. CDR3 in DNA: TGTGCCAGCAGCCTACAGGGAAGGCGCACCATATATTTT. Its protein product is CASSLQGRRTIYF.

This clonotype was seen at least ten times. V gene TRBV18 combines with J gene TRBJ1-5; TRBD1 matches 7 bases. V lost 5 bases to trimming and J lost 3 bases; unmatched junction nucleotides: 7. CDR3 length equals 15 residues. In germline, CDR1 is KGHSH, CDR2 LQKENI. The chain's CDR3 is CASSGLQGNNQPQHF. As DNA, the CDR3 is TGTGCCAGCTCAGGCCTACAGGGGAACAATCAGCCCCAGCATTTT.

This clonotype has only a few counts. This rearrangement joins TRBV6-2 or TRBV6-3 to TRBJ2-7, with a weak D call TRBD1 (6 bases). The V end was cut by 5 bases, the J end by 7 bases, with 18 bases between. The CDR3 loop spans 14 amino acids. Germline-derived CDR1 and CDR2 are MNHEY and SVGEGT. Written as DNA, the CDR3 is TGTGCCAGCAGTACGGACAGCCGGAGTAGGGAGCAGTACTTC. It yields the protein CASSTDSRSREQYF.

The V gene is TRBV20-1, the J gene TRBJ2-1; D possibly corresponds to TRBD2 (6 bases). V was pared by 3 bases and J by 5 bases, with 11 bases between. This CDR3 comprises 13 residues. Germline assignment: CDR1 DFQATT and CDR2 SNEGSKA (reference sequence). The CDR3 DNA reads TGCAGTGCTAGCGGGACTTACGACAATGAGCAGTTCTTC. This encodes CSASGTYDNEQFF.

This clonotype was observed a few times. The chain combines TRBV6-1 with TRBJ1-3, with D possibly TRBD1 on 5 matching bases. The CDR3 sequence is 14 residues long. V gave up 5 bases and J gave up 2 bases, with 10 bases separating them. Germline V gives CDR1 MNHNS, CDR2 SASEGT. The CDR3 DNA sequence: TGTGCCAGCAGTCGTACGGGGGCTGGAAACACCATATATTTT. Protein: CASSRTGAGNTIYF.

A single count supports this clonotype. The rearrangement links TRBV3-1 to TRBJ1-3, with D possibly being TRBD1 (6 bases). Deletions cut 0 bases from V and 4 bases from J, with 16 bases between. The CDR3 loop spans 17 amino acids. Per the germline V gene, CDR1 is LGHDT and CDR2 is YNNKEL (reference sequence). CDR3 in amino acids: CASSQDGGRVTGNTIYF. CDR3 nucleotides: TGTGCCAGCAGCCAAGATGGGGGCAGGGTCACCGGAAACACCATATATTTT.

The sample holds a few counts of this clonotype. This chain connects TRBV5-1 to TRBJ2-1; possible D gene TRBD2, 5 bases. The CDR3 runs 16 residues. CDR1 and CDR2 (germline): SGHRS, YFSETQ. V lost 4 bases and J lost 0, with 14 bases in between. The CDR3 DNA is TGCGCCAGCAGCCAGACGGCGGGCCTCTCCTACAATGAGCAGTTCTTC. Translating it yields CASSQTAGLSYNEQFF.

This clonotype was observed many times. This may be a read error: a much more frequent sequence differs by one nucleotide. The CDR3 reads CASSFGTAYEQYF. Here the CDR3 DNA reads TGTGCCAGCAGCTTTGGGACAGCCTACGAGCAGTACTTC. This rearrangement joins TRBV7-2 to TRBJ2-7, with 7 bases matching TRBD1. V dropped 3 bases and J dropped 2; count of bases not matched to a gene: 1. The CDR3 has 13 residues. The germline V gene has CDR1 SGHTA and CDR2 FQGNSA.

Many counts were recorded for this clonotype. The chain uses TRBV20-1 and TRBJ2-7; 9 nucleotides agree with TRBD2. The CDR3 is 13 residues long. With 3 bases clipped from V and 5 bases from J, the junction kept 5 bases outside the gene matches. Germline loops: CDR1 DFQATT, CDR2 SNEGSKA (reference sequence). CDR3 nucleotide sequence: TGCAGTGCTAGGGTGCGGGAGGGGAACGAGCAGTACTTC. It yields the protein CSARVREGNEQYF.

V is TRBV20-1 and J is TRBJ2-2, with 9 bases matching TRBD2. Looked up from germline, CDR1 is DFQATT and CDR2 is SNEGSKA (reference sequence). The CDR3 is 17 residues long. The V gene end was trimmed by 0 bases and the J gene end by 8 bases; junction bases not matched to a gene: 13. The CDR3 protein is CSARDFGTSPPGGELFF. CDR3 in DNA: TGCAGTGCTAGAGATTTCGGGACTAGCCCCCCTGGGGGGGAGCTGTTTTTT.